This TCR beta chain was recovered during a study of human T cells and chemical hapten exposure (dated by TCRdb to about 2021). As for the study more broadly: Libraries were pooled for sequencing, and per-sample TCR yields varied mainly because of small differences in library volumes within the pool. The study tracked peripheral blood TCR repertoire changes in vivo during primary and secondary sensitization to the hapten diphenylcyclopropenone (DPC) in alopecia patients. Both TCR alpha and TCR beta chains were sequenced from each blood RNA sample.

As for this clonotype: Its cognate antigen has yet to be identified. No base-level quality is on record; no much larger clone is a single base apart.

V ends up 5 bases short and J 2 bases short, with an unmatched junction base count of 7. There are 16 amino acids in the CDR3, from cysteine to phenylalanine inclusive. The kept DNA is CDR3 alone, 48 bases in frame from the first base. CDR1 is given as MDHEN and CDR2 as SYDVKM, both from the germline V gene. Overall results and qualifications from the work: DPC sensitization did not change how many TCRs were above 1 in 1000 frequency, and no evidence was found of alterations in global repertoire structure. Repeated subsampling changed both the strength of the expansion versus patch-test correlation and the threshold at which the correlation became significant.

This sample's time point label indicates: healthy volunteer bleed at 2 weeks. Total RNA was extracted from unfractionated whole blood collected in Tempus Blood RNA tubes. Five healthy volunteers acted as controls for TCR sequencing and had blood drawn at day 0, 2 weeks and 6 weeks. Library preparation used RACE. Reads for this sample came from a NextSeq 500. During library preparation, unique molecular identifiers were attached to individual cDNA molecules so that TCRs could be counted in a quantitative, reproducible way. The published analysis was carried out like this. Samples had a median of 95,638 TCRs, with a range from roughly 23,224 to 700,000. The Decombinator software suite was used to annotate V, J and CDR3 in the TCR reads. Every sample was subsampled to the same number of TCRs (28,000) for the PS versus PT1 abundance plots. Expanded TCRs were defined as absent before sensitization and observed at least eight times at the 2-week time point. Using fastp at Q25 and MiXCR, TCRdb reprocessed the public reads and kept productive beta chains. Rows matching on CDR3 protein sequence are summarized as one entry with the most common DNA and genes. The V and J calls follow TCRdb's processing rather than the paper's. Here the sample has roughly 100,000 distinct CDR3 sequences; approximately 10% occur a single time. 2.5% to 3.5% of the sample belongs to the ten largest clones.

Sequencing was done on a sample of whole blood. The origin of this receptor is a female donor in good health. Some clones in this sample may be carry-over from other donors' samples. The rearranged chain carries TRBV28 and TRBJ1-5; TRBD1 fits 9 bases in the junction. The CDR3 has the sequence CASSTWTGVGNQPQHF. The nucleotide sequence is given as TGTGCCAGCAGTACCTGGACAGGGGTTGGCAATCAGCCCCAGCATTTT.